A selection of T cell receptor beta chains follows, all from one sample in a study of shared clonotypes between healthy human individuals. Assay used: immunoSEQ multiplex PCR; TCRdb lists only in-frame clones, some missing. This sample yields about 2.1 million clones, of which over 85% are seen a single time; roughly 1.7% belongs to the top ten. Sequenced input: naive CD8+ T cells from PBMCs. These receptors came from a man between 18 and 29 years old in good health. Some clones in this sample may be carry-over from other donors' samples. The CDR3 runs from the conserved cysteine through the conserved F or W. The D gene is left open where the match is weak. Expanded clones get a size class; other rows say once, few or many, or leave the size out.

J: TRBJ2-5
V: TRBV27
size: .
D: TRBD1
CDR3: CASRTGTDYQETQYF

J: TRBJ2-4
V: TRBV29-1
size: .
D: .
CDR3: CSVWSAGGIQYF

J: TRBJ2-3
V: TRBV7-8
size: .
D: TRBD1
CDR3: CASSFDRAGDTQYF

J: TRBJ1-2
V: TRBV27
size: .
D: .
CDR3: CASSFSGSAYGYTF

J: TRBJ2-1
V: TRBV11-2
size: .
D: .
CDR3: CASTVAGRPAHNEQFF

J: TRBJ1-5
V: TRBV6-5
size: .
D: .
CDR3: CASSSLGQPQHF

J: TRBJ2-6
V: TRBV18
size: .
D: .
CDR3: CASSQDGSGANVLTF

J: TRBJ2-5
V: TRBV7-9
size: .
D: TRBD2
CDR3: CASSRSAGRAPETQYF

J: TRBJ2-7
V: TRBV27
size: .
D: .
CDR3: CASSLNGLAYEQYF

J: TRBJ1-1
V: TRBV6-1
size: .
D: .
CDR3: CASTRLRAPNTEAFF

J: TRBJ1-1
V: TRBV6-5
size: .
D: .
CDR3: CASSYRRGFNTEAFF

J: TRBJ2-7
V: TRBV29-1
size: .
D: TRBD1
CDR3: CSVALAGGFDEQYF

J: TRBJ1-2
V: TRBV7-9
size: .
D: TRBD1
CDR3: CASRAGTDYGYTF

J: TRBJ2-3
V: TRBV5-5
size: once
D: TRBD1
CDR3: CASSRGTGTDTQYF

J: TRBJ2-1
V: TRBV29-1
size: .
D: .
CDR3: CSVQIISAFEQFF

J: TRBJ1-4
V: TRBV4-3
size: .
D: .
CDR3: CASSQGESTNEKLFF

J: TRBJ2-1
V: TRBV4-1
size: .
D: .
CDR3: CASSPPSGLDYNEQFF

J: TRBJ2-7
V: TRBV19
size: .
D: TRBD1
CDR3: CASSIDLETGVHEQYF

J: TRBJ2-7
V: TRBV5-8
size: .
D: .
CDR3: CASSLVIEYEQYF

J: TRBJ2-5
V: TRBV5-8
size: .
D: TRBD2
CDR3: CASSSRTSSTQYF

J: TRBJ2-5
V: TRBV7-8
size: .
D: .
CDR3: CASSLNRGSGETQYF

J: TRBJ1-3
V: TRBV11-2
size: .
D: .
CDR3: CASSLRPLNSGNTIYF

J: TRBJ2-7
V: TRBV21-1
size: .
D: .
CDR3: CASKGVGLAQYEQYF

J: TRBJ2-2
V: TRBV2
size: .
D: TRBD2
CDR3: CASRYPDGLAPNTGELFF

J: TRBJ2-4
V: TRBV7-9
size: .
D: TRBD1
CDR3: CASSLESGGRAKNIQYF

J: TRBJ2-1
V: TRBV27
size: .
D: .
CDR3: CASTPYGSSYNEQFF

J: TRBJ1-3
V: TRBV30
size: .
D: .
CDR3: CAWSLPALSSGNTIYF

J: TRBJ1-2
V: TRBV11-2
size: .
D: .
CDR3: CASTPGLGFAYGYTF

J: TRBJ1-2
V: TRBV29-1
size: once
D: .
CDR3: CSVDDGFHPTLYGYTF

J: TRBJ2-1
V: TRBV6-5
size: .
D: .
CDR3: CASRSRDEQFF

J: TRBJ2-7
V: TRBV27
size: .
D: TRBD1
CDR3: CASRIDRAAYEQYF

J: TRBJ2-7
V: TRBV27
size: .
D: TRBD1
CDR3: CASSSLRDSSYEQYF

J: TRBJ2-3
V: TRBV7-9
size: .
D: .
CDR3: CASSPNARGTDTQYF

J: TRBJ1-3
V: TRBV6-1
size: .
D: TRBD1
CDR3: CASSVRTGGLGNVYF